The rows below give T cell receptor beta chains drawn from one sample of a study of blood T cell repertoires in COVID-19. TCRdb's copy holds only in-frame clones and misses some; the assay was immunoSEQ multiplex PCR. This table has about 76,000 clones, approximately 80% appearing once. The material sequenced was peripheral blood. The receptor set was obtained from a human donor in a cohort sampled during active COVID-19. The CDR3 runs from the conserved cysteine through the conserved F or W. Fields, in order: J gene, D gene, V gene, clone size, CDR3 DNA, CDR3 protein. D genes are given only for firm matches. Not every row has a clone size; where given, it reads once, few, many or a size class.

TRBJ2-7 | NA | TRBV6-5 | many | TGTGCCAGCAGTTATGGAGGGTTCACCTACGAGCAGTACTTC | CASSYGGFTYEQYF
TRBJ2-2 | TRBD2 | TRBV11-3 | NA | TGTGCCGGCCGGGCGGGAGCAGGCACCGGGGAGCTGTTTTTT | CAGRAGAGTGELFF
TRBJ2-5 | TRBD2 | TRBV30 | NA | TGTGCCTGGAGCTATGTGACCGGGGGGCAAGAGACCCAGTACTTC | CAWSYVTGGQETQYF
TRBJ2-5 | TRBD2 | TRBV7-9 | NA | TGTGCCAGCAGCCGAGCGGGGGGGTCAGAGACCCAGTACTTC | CASSRAGGSETQYF
TRBJ2-7 | TRBD2 | TRBV5-4 | NA | TGTGCCAGCAGCCCGGGACTAGCGGGGGTGGCCTACGAGCAGTACTTC | CASSPGLAGVAYEQYF
TRBJ1-5 | NA | TRBV7-9 | few | TGTGCCAGCAGCAAAGATGAGGGAGGGCAGCCCCAGCATTTT | CASSKDEGGQPQHF
TRBJ1-5 | NA | TRBV19 | few | TGTGCCAGTAGTATTGGGGCGACCAGCAATCAGCCCCAGCATTTT | CASSIGATSNQPQHF
TRBJ1-5 | NA | TRBV6-2/TRBV6-3 | NA | TGTGCCAGCAGTTACACAGGAGGCAATCAGCCCCAGCATTTT | CASSYTGGNQPQHF
TRBJ1-1 | TRBD1 | TRBV6-5 | NA | TGTGCCAGCAGCAGGGACAGGGTCGCCCAAGCTTTCTTT | CASSRDRVAQAFF
TRBJ1-5 | TRBD1 | TRBV6-5 | NA | TGTGCCAGCAGCCCGACAGGGCCTCAGCCCCAGCATTTT | CASSPTGPQPQHF
TRBJ2-2 | NA | TRBV21-1 | NA | TGTGCCAGCAGCATAAGTCCCGGGACTATTTTTGAGCTGTTTTTT | CASSISPGTIFELFF
TRBJ2-1 | NA | TRBV19 | NA | TGTGCCAGTAGTATGAGGGACTTCTCACCTTACAATGAGCAGTTCTTC | CASSMRDFSPYNEQFF
TRBJ1-5 | NA | TRBV7-2 | NA | TGTGCCAGCAGCTTAGGCAGGGTAGGCAATCAGCCCCAGCATTTT | CASSLGRVGNQPQHF
TRBJ2-5 | NA | TRBV7-3 | once | TGTGCCAGCAGCAAGAACGGTGCGGCGTACCAAGAGACCCAGTACTTC | CASSKNGAAYQETQYF
TRBJ1-5 | NA | TRBV4-3 | NA | TGCGCCAGCAGCCATCTTTGGGGGGGCTCGGAGCCCCAGCATTTT | CASSHLWGGSEPQHF
TRBJ2-3 | TRBD2 | TRBV15 | NA | TGTGCCACCAGCAGAGATATTTGGCGGGAGTCAACAGATACGCAGTATTTT | CATSRDIWRESTDTQYF
TRBJ2-2 | NA | TRBV27 | few | TGTGCCAGCAGTTTCCTAGCGAGGGCCGGGGAGCTGTTTTTT | CASSFLARAGELFF
TRBJ1-6 | NA | TRBV18 | NA | TGTGCCAGCTCACCCGGGGGGACAACCAACAAACCCCTCCACTTT | CASSPGGTTNKPLHF
TRBJ1-1 | NA | TRBV15 | NA | TGTGCCACCAGCAGAGATAAGGAGGTAGGAGGGGAAGCTTTCTTT | CATSRDKEVGGEAFF
TRBJ1-4 | NA | TRBV2 | NA | TGTGCCAGCAGTCCCCGGTCCGGAGCAACTAATGAAAAACTGTTTTTT | CASSPRSGATNEKLFF
TRBJ2-2 | NA | TRBV5-4 | NA | TGTGCCAGCAGCTTAAGGGAGGCAGGGAAGTCCGGGGAGCTGTTTTTT | CASSLREAGKSGELFF
TRBJ1-4 | NA | TRBV18 | NA | TGTGCCAGCTCACCGAAAATCAGGGGAGAACTGTTTTTT | CASSPKIRGELFF
TRBJ1-1 | TRBD1 | TRBV27 | NA | TGTGCCAGCAGTTTAAAAACAGGGGTCGCCACTGAAGCTTTCTTT | CASSLKTGVATEAFF
TRBJ2-3 | TRBD2 | TRBV10-1 | NA | TGCGCCAGCAGTGAGGAGGGGACGCTAGGGAGCGGGAGGAGGAATACGCAGTATTTT | CASSEEGTLGSGRRNTQYF
TRBJ2-5 | NA | TRBV30 | few | TGTGCCTGGAGTGTCGCAGAAGAGACCCAGTACTTC | CAWSVAEETQYF
TRBJ2-7 | NA | TRBV6-5 | NA | TGTGCCAGCCGTAGGGGGGGATCCACCTACGAGCAGTACTTC | CASRRGGSTYEQYF
TRBJ1-2 | NA | TRBV7-9 | few | TGTGCCAGCAGCTTAGGGCGGCTCTATGGCTACACCTTC | CASSLGRLYGYTF
TRBJ1-2 | NA | TRBV28 | many | TGTGCCAGCAGTGCAGGGAAAATCTATGGCTACACCTTC | CASSAGKIYGYTF
TRBJ2-1 | TRBD2 | TRBV27 | NA | TGTGCCAGCAGCCCGGCCCGGGGTTCTAGCGGGAGGGCGTACAATGAGCAGTTCTTC | CASSPARGSSGRAYNEQFF
TRBJ2-3 | TRBD1 | TRBV4-3 | NA | TGCGCCAGCAGCCAAGACCAAGCCAGGGGGTCAGATACGCAGTATTTT | CASSQDQARGSDTQYF
TRBJ1-6 | NA | TRBV5-4 | few | TGTGCCAGCAGCTTGGTTCAGGAGGATTCACCCCTCCACTTT | CASSLVQEDSPLHF
TRBJ1-2 | NA | TRBV30 | NA | TGTGCCTGGAGTATTTCCCGGGGGGGTGGCTACACCTTC | CAWSISRGGGYTF
TRBJ2-1 | TRBD2 | TRBV7-6 | NA | TGTGCCAGCAGCTTAGCAAGTGCGGGGGGGCCGTTGATCTTC | CASSLASAGGPLIF
TRBJ2-5 | NA | TRBV29-1 | NA | TGCAGCGTTGCTAGGGGTGAGACCCAGTACTTC | CSVARGETQYF
TRBJ1-1 | NA | TRBV6-1 | NA | TGTGCCAGCAGTGAAAGGTGGCAGGGTGATACTGAAGCTTTCTTT | CASSERWQGDTEAFF
TRBJ2-1 | TRBD1 | TRBV6-2/TRBV6-3 | NA | TGTGCCAGCAGTACCCTGGACAGGGGCAATGAGCAGTTCTTC | CASSTLDRGNEQFF
TRBJ2-3 | TRBD2 | TRBV2 | NA | TGTGCCAGCAGGGGGTCTGCGGGGGTGGGAGATACGCAGTATTTT | CASRGSAGVGDTQYF
TRBJ2-5 | TRBD1 | TRBV11-2 | NA | TGTGCCAGCAGCTTAGAATGGCAGGGGGCTGAGACCCAGTACTTC | CASSLEWQGAETQYF
TRBJ2-2 | TRBD1 | TRBV19 | few | TGTGCCAGTAGGGTACAGGGGCGGACCGGGGAGCTGTTTTTT | CASRVQGRTGELFF
TRBJ1-6 | NA | TRBV7-9 | NA | TGTGCCAGCAGCCAAATCGCCAGGAACACCTATAATTCACCCCTCCACTTT | CASSQIARNTYNSPLHF
TRBJ1-5 | TRBD1 | TRBV27 | NA | TGTGCCAGCAGTTCACGGACAGGGCCGAATCAGCCCCAGCATTTT | CASSSRTGPNQPQHF
TRBJ1-5 | TRBD1 | TRBV5-8 | NA | TGTGCCAGCAGCTTGGGGCAGGGGGGTCATCAGCCCCAGCATTTT | CASSLGQGGHQPQHF
TRBJ1-2 | NA | TRBV6-5 | NA | TGTGCCAGCACCGATGCGGGCGGGGCCGGTGGCTACACCTTC | CASTDAGGAGGYTF
TRBJ2-5 | TRBD2 | TRBV29-1 | NA | TGCAGCGTTGGGAGACTAGCGGGGGAAGAGACCCAGTACTTC | CSVGRLAGEETQYF
TRBJ2-1 | NA | TRBV6-2/TRBV6-3 | NA | TGTGCCAGCAGTCGGAAGACAGGCCCACCGAACAATGAGCAGTTCTTC | CASSRKTGPPNNEQFF
TRBJ1-2 | TRBD1 | TRBV28 | NA | TGTGCCAGCAAATACCCCCTGGGACAGGGATCGGATGGCTACACCTTC | CASKYPLGQGSDGYTF
TRBJ1-5 | TRBD1 | TRBV15 | NA | TGTGCCACCAGCAGAGAGGACAGGGGGTTCGGTCAGCCCCAGCATTTT | CATSREDRGFGQPQHF
TRBJ1-4 | TRBD1 | TRBV6-6 | NA | TGTGCCAGCAGCCCGACAGGGCGTAGTGAAAAACTGTTTTTT | CASSPTGRSEKLFF
TRBJ2-7 | NA | TRBV30 | NA | TGTGCCTGGGGAGGAGCCGGGGACACTAGCTACGAGCAGTACTTC | CAWGGAGDTSYEQYF
TRBJ2-1 | NA | TRBV29-1 | many | TGCAGCGCCGGGGTGGGCACCTACAATGAGCAGTTCTTC | CSAGVGTYNEQFF
TRBJ1-5 | NA | TRBV19 | NA | TGTGCCAGTAGTATTACAGGCGGCAATCAGCCCCAGCATTTT | CASSITGGNQPQHF
TRBJ2-1 | NA | TRBV19 | NA | TGTGCCAGTAGTGGCGCTAGGAGGGGCAATGAGCAGTTCTTC | CASSGARRGNEQFF
TRBJ1-6 | NA | TRBV19 | NA | TGTGCCAGTAGTAGCCAGGGCGGACATACTAATTCACCCCTCCACTTT | CASSSQGGHTNSPLHF
TRBJ1-3 | NA | TRBV7-9 | few | TGTGCCAGCAGCTTTCGGGGTTCGGCCGGAAACACCATATATTTT | CASSFRGSAGNTIYF
TRBJ2-3 | NA | TRBV18 | NA | TGTGCCAGCTCACCACCTAGCCGCACAGATACGCAGTATTTT | CASSPPSRTDTQYF